The T cell receptor beta chain under discussion was sequenced for a study of blood T cell repertoires in COVID-19. Study details: The United States, Italy and Spain supplied acute and convalescent COVID-19 samples. PBMCs, B-cell-depleted T cells, or T cells provided the cDNA or gDNA that made up the material.

How the authors handled the data: Using reference gene primer amplification, nucleated cell counts were estimated. Assay: immunoSEQ multiplex PCR; the TCRdb copy retains only in-frame clones and omits some. Clone size and the V and J calls come from that table; the DNA yielded D and trimming. This sample has around 100,000 clones, with 70% to 90% found just once. CDR1 is SGHAT and CDR2 is FQNNGV in the germline V gene. This CDR3 has 14 residues. The V gene end was trimmed by 5 bases and the J gene end by 4 bases; junction bases not matched to a gene: 6. This receptor was taken from a woman in her sixties or seventies who had recovered from COVID-19. V is TRBV11-2 and J is TRBJ1-1; 8 bases align to TRBD1. Sequences were obtained from peripheral blood. For the CDR3, the DNA is TGTGCCAGCAGCATTCAGGGGGCGCGCACTGAAGCTTTCTTT. Translated: CASSIQGARTEAFF. Drawing the rest from reference TRBV11-2 and TRBJ1-1, the complete variable domain is EAGVAQSPRYKIIEKRQSVAFWCNPISGHATLYWYQQILGQGPKLLIQFQNNGVVDDSQLPKDRFSAERLKGVDSTLKIQPAKLEDSAVYLCASSIQGARTEAFFGQGTRLTVV.